This record looks at one T cell receptor beta chain sequence and its context. Clones were read by immunoSEQ multiplex PCR, and TCRdb kept only the in-frame ones, dropping some. The profile shows 23,000 or so clones, around 86% of them singletons. These data belong to a study of blood T cell repertoires in COVID-19. The receptor's source is a man between 45 and 60 years old with active COVID-19. The sequenced sample consisted of peripheral blood.

CDR3 sequence: CASSLRENTEAFF. CDR3 sequence (DNA): TGTGCCAGCAGTTTGCGAGAGAACACTGAAGCTTTCTTT. J is TRBJ1-1 and V is TRBV12-3 or TRBV12-4; D ambiguous. The V gene lost 3 bases and the J gene lost 1 base, with 6 bases spanning the gap. This CDR3 has 13 amino acids.